The rows below give T cell receptor beta chains drawn from one sample of a study of blood T cell repertoires in COVID-19. Assay: immunoSEQ multiplex PCR; the TCRdb copy retains only in-frame clones and omits some. The sample comprises about 150,000 clones, roughly 80% of which are singletons, and roughly 12% rests with the top ten. The specimen was peripheral blood. These receptor sequences come from a woman aged 55-70 years with COVID-19, enrolled during active disease. Both conserved end residues are trimmed from each CDR3.

J	V	CDR3
TRBJ1-3	TRBV5-1	ASSLGSSGNTIY
TRBJ2-7	TRBV7-8	ASSLRTAPTAYEQY
TRBJ1-2	TRBV11-2	ASSLGQDYGYT
TRBJ2-2	TRBV6-5	ASRQTGNTGELF
TRBJ1-6	TRBV18	ASSEGASSPLH
TRBJ2-7	TRBV25-1	ASSDPGHLSYEQY
TRBJ1-2	TRBV18	ASSPTPGDYGYT
TRBJ2-2	TRBV11-3	ASSLSRSNTGELF
TRBJ2-1	TRBV10-3	AISESGRGGF
TRBJ2-3	TRBV7-3	ASSSGTSGRANTQY
TRBJ1-3	TRBV5-1	ASSLAGPAGGNTIY
TRBJ2-7	TRBV5-5	ASSFSSGYPAYEQY
TRBJ1-2	TRBV27	ASSFSGTGGGYT